This T cell receptor (beta chain) was observed in a study of PD-L1 blockade in urothelial cancer. Study background: At 3 weeks after treatment start (second dose) and again at 6 weeks, blood was analyzed. Median T cell yield per blood sample was about 150,000 cells.

Germline V gene data show CDR1 as MNHNS and CDR2 as SASEGT. The trim removed 4 bases at V and 0 bases at J, leaving 4 bases unmatched. This CDR3 is 15 amino acids long. Data came from immunoSEQ multiplex PCR; TCRdb stores just in-frame clones and leaves some out. Among 50,000 or so clones listed, approximately 80% were seen once. Findings and limits, study-wide: Where pretreatment blood TCR clonality fell below the median, better survival was predicted.

Patients' cancers were locally advanced or metastatic urothelial carcinomas. Comments on this clone: Its antigen is unknown.

The V call is TRBV6-1, the J call TRBJ2-7; TRBD2 matches 9 bases. This receptor was taken from a man aged 70 or older with urothelial cancer. The material sequenced was PBMCs, taken around atezolizumab (anti-PD-L1) treatment. The CDR3 coding sequence is TGTGCCAGCAGTGCTCTAGCGGGGTCCTCCTACGAGCAGTACTTC. Its protein product is CASSALAGSSYEQYF.